This passage covers 24 T cell receptor beta chains from one sample sequenced in a study of liver allograft versus peripheral blood T cells. About the research overall: Transplanted-liver and recipient peripheral blood T cell receptor repertoires were compared.

TCRdb reanalysed the reads using MiXCR and keeps one entry per CDR3 protein. This sample has 9,500 to 13,000 distinct CDR3 sequences, with 23% found just once. The source is a human patient who had a liver transplant. Some of the T cells may derive from the graft donor.

This clonotype was seen a handful of times. The chain couples TRBV19 to TRBJ1-2; the D gene is possibly TRBD1 (5 bases). CDR3 length: 14 amino acids. The V gene's germline CDR1 is LNHDA and CDR2 SQIVND (reference sequence). V lost 10 bases and J lost 4, with 19 bases in between. DNA of the CDR3: TGTGCCACCTTGGGGGGAAGAGGGACCTATGGCTACACCTTC. It is translated as CATLGGRGTYGYTF.

Of note for this clonotype: This CDR3 fails to terminate in the conserved phenylalanine or tryptophan, so it likely reflects a read error. The chain carries TRBV6-6 and TRBJ2-7; 7 bases agree with TRBD1. CDR1 and CDR2 from the germline V gene are MNHNY and SVGAGI (reference sequence). J was trimmed by 2 bases and V by 6 bases; bases with no gene match: 7. The CDR3 runs to 14 residues. In nucleotides, the CDR3 is TGTGCCAGCAGGGGACCGGGACAGACCTACGAGCAGTACTTA. This encodes CASRGPGQTYEQYL.

The genes are TRBV30 and TRBJ1-1, with a weak D call TRBD1 (5 bases). The V end was cut by 0 bases, the J end by 1 base, with 9 bases between. Germline CDR1 and CDR2: GTSNPN and SVGIG (reference sequence). The CDR3 has 14 residues. CDR3 loop: CAWSVPGRNTEAFF. CDR3 nucleotide sequence: TGTGCCTGGAGTGTTCCAGGGAGGAACACTGAAGCTTTCTTT.

The gene calls are TRBV28 and TRBJ2-7, with a weak D call TRBD2 (7 bases). Germline V CDR1 and CDR2: MDHEN, SYDVKM. Trimming took off 3 bases at V and 0 bases at J, with 9 bases between the two ends. CDR3 length: 14 residues. The CDR3 coding sequence is TGTGCCAGCAGTTTGGGAGGGGGCTCCTACGAGCAGTACTTC. This encodes CASSLGGGSYEQYF.

This sequence joins TRBV20-1 and TRBJ2-3; D is ambiguous. V was trimmed by 4 bases and J by 7 bases, leaving 15 bases between them. The CDR3 loop spans 13 amino acids. CDR1 DFQATT and CDR2 SNEGSKA come from the germline V gene (reference sequence). The CDR3 here is CSAKRVSTNTQYF. In DNA form, the CDR3 reads TGCAGTGCTAAACGGGTCTCGACAAATACGCAGTATTTT.

The chain combines TRBV7-9 with TRBJ1-2, with 8 bases matching TRBD1. Germline V gene data show CDR1 as SEHNR and CDR2 as FQNEAQ (reference sequence). V shed 4 bases, J shed 2 bases, and the junction held 9 bases outside the gene matches. This CDR3 is built from 16 residues. CDR3: CASSSRGTGPNYGYTF. DNA of the CDR3: TGTGCCAGCAGCTCTCGAGGGACAGGTCCCAACTATGGCTACACCTTC.

The chain is built from TRBV19 and TRBJ2-3; 9 nucleotides agree with TRBD2. V lost 6 bases and J lost 1; bases outside the gene matches: 5. Germline V lookup: CDR1 LNHDA, CDR2 SQIVND (reference sequence). The CDR3 length is 15 residues. CDR3 sequence reads: CASRRIAGGTDTQYF. Here the CDR3 DNA reads TGTGCCAGTAGACGAATAGCGGGGGGCACAGATACGCAGTATTTT. The variable domain in full, with the rest retrieved from reference TRBV19 and TRBJ2-3, is DGGITQSPKYLFRKEGQNVTLSCEQNLNHDAMYWYRQDPGQGLRLIYYSQIVNDFQKGDIAEGYSVSREKKESFPLTVTSAQKNPTAFYLCASRRIAGGTDTQYFGPGTRLTVL.

This clonotype was detected a few times. The rearrangement joins TRBV12-3 or TRBV12-4 to TRBJ1-1, with D hard to call. This CDR3 is built from 12 residues. V was shortened by 1 base and J by 4 bases, with 4 bases between the two germline ends. CDR3 sequence: CASSLVSTEAFF. The CDR3 DNA reads as TGTGCCAGCAGTTTAGTAAGCACTGAAGCTTTCTTT.

This clonotype is labeled as medium-sized. V and J are TRBV6-6 and TRBJ2-7; 7 bases match TRBD1. The ends lost 2 bases at V and 4 bases at J; junction bases unmatched: 2. The CDR3 has 13 amino acids. CDR1 and CDR2 from the germline V gene are MNHNY and SVGAGI (reference sequence). The CDR3 DNA follows: TGTGCCAGCAGTTACACACAGGGGTACGAGCAGTACTTC. Its protein is CASSYTQGYEQYF.

In its sample, this clonotype was seen a few times. The chain carries TRBV6-2 or TRBV6-3 and TRBJ2-7; 9 positions agree with TRBD2. Germline V lookup: CDR1 MNHEY, CDR2 SVGEGT. J gave up 0 bases and V 7 bases, and 10 bases lay outside the gene matches. CDR3 length: 16 amino acids. CDR3 nucleotides: TGTGCCAGCACCGTACTAGCGGGCCTAGACTCCTACGAGCAGTACTTC. Residues: CASTVLAGLDSYEQYF.

The gene calls are TRBV9 and TRBJ1-2; no clear D gene. Per germline, CDR1 SGDLS and CDR2 YYNGEE. The CDR3 is 11 residues long. Trimming took off 2 bases at V and 4 bases at J, with 3 bases between the two ends. Here the CDR3 reads CASSVGYGYTF. DNA of the CDR3: TGTGCCAGCAGCGTGGGCTATGGCTACACCTTC.

This clonotype was recorded a few times. The chain carries TRBV5-5 and TRBJ1-5, with D maybe TRBD1 (5 bases). The CDR3 length is 16 residues. Per the germline V gene, CDR1 is SGHKS and CDR2 is YYEKEE (reference sequence). V lost 3 bases to trimming and J lost 0 bases, with 13 bases between them. The CDR3 is CASSSQTGFSNQPQHF. DNA of the CDR3: TGTGCCAGCAGCTCGCAAACAGGATTTAGCAATCAGCCCCAGCATTTT. The variable domain in full, with the rest retrieved from reference TRBV5-5 and TRBJ1-5, is DAGVTQSPTHLIKTRGQQVTLRCSPISGHKSVSWYQQVLGQGPQFIFQYYEKEERGRGNFPDRFSARQFPNYSSELNVNALLLGDSALYLCASSSQTGFSNQPQHFGDGTRLSIL.

This clonotype counts as medium-sized. The chain has TRBV7-2 and TRBJ1-3; D is uncertain. V shed 3 bases and J shed 0 bases, with 6 bases lying between them. Germline V lookup: CDR1 SGHTA, CDR2 FQGNSA. The CDR3 is 14 residues long. CDR3 sequence reads: CASSLASSGNTIYF. The CDR3 nucleotides are TGTGCCAGCAGCTTGGCGAGCTCTGGAAACACCATATATTTT.

The chain links TRBV20-1 to TRBJ2-1, with 12 nucleotides matching TRBD2. V lost 4 bases to trimming and J lost 6 bases; unmatched junction nucleotides: 4. The CDR3 spans 14 residues. CDR1 is DFQATT and CDR2 is SNEGSKA in the germline V gene (reference sequence). The CDR3 bases are TGCAGTGCTATCGGACTAGCGGGGTTCAATGAGCAGTTCTTC. Translated, it gives CSAIGLAGFNEQFF.

The chain is built from TRBV6-1 and TRBJ1-2; possibly TRBD1 for D (6 bases). Germline V lookup: CDR1 MNHNS, CDR2 SASEGT. Trimming left V 7 bases short and J 3 bases short, with 18 bases between. CDR3 length: 15 residues. CDR3 residues: CASTPRPTGDYGYTF. As DNA, the CDR3 is TGTGCCAGCACCCCCCGACCGACAGGAGACTATGGCTACACCTTC.

The genes are TRBV18 and TRBJ2-7; D gene ambiguous. Trimming removed 6 bases from V and 1 base from J, with 19 bases in between. From germline, CDR1 is KGHSH and CDR2 LQKENI. CDR3 length: 16 residues. CDR3 DNA sequence: TGTGCCAGCTCCCCTACCGCCCCCTCAATTTCCTACGAGCAGTACTTC. It yields the protein CASSPTAPSISYEQYF.

The chain has TRBV6-5 and TRBJ1-1; perhaps TRBD1 as D (6 bases). The CDR3 totals 13 residues. Trimming removed 2 bases from V and 4 bases from J, with 8 bases in between. CDR1 and CDR2 (germline): MNHEY, SVGAGI. DNA for the CDR3: TGTGCCAGCAGTTACCCAGGGGTCACTGAAGCTTTCTTT. Its protein product is CASSYPGVTEAFF.

This clonotype is classed as medium-sized. The gene calls are TRBV18 and TRBJ2-7; possible D gene TRBD2, 5 bases. Germline lookup yields CDR1 KGHSH and CDR2 LQKENI. The V gene lost 1 base and the J gene lost 3 bases, with 7 bases spanning the gap. The CDR3 runs 13 residues. CDR3 residues: CASSPQRFYEQYF. In DNA form, the CDR3 reads TGTGCCAGCTCACCACAGCGGTTCTACGAGCAGTACTTC.

This clonotype counts as medium-sized. The chain recombines TRBV18 with TRBJ1-5; D unclear. CDR1 and CDR2 (germline): KGHSH, LQKENI. The CDR3 length is 15 residues. Trimming pared 4 bases from V and 7 bases from J, leaving 17 bases between. The CDR3 sequence is CASSLQWGDKQPQHF. CDR3 DNA sequence: TGTGCCAGCTCACTACAGTGGGGAGACAAGCAGCCCCAGCATTTT.

The table lists this clonotype with a few counts. The chain carries TRBV18 and TRBJ1-3; no clear D gene. Germline V gene lookup returns CDR1 KGHSH and CDR2 LQKENI. The CDR3 loop spans 15 amino acids. Between the trimmed V and J ends, which lost 2 bases and 0 bases, there was a span of 8 bases. The CDR3 DNA reads TGTGCCAGCTCACCAGTTGACAACTCTGGAAACACCATATATTTT. It yields the protein CASSPVDNSGNTIYF.

The V and J genes are TRBV20-1 and TRBJ1-2, with TRBD1 as a possible D gene (5 bases). The CDR3 is 14 amino acids. Germline lookup yields CDR1 DFQATT and CDR2 SNEGSKA (reference sequence). V was clipped by 6 bases and J by 0 bases, with 14 bases between them. In DNA, the CDR3 is TGCAGTGCGACGCCTGGGGGACCTAACTATGGCTACACCTTC. Protein: CSATPGGPNYGYTF.

The chain links TRBV12-3 or TRBV12-4 to TRBJ1-3; TRBD1 is a possible D gene (5 bases). Trimming cost V 3 bases and J 0 bases, with 15 bases left between them. There are 17 residues in the CDR3. CDR3 residues: CASSLGRPYYSGNTIYF. DNA of the CDR3: TGTGCCAGCAGTTTGGGGCGTCCCTACTACTCTGGAAACACCATATATTTT.

This clonotype was seen only a few times. The chain uses TRBV20-1 and TRBJ1-4; D is perhaps TRBD1 (6 bases). Germline lookup yields CDR1 DFQATT and CDR2 SNEGSKA (reference sequence). Trimming took 4 bases from V and 8 from J, leaving 11 bases between them. This CDR3 has 12 amino acids. Here the CDR3 reads CSAIQGGEKLFF. The DNA of the CDR3 is TGCAGTGCTATACAGGGTGGGGAAAAACTGTTTTTT.

This clonotype was found a few times. For the CDR3, the DNA is TGTGCCAGCAGTGTGCACCTTAGGGATGAGCAGTTCTTC. Translating it yields CASSVHLRDEQFF. The gene calls are TRBV6-1 and TRBJ2-1, with D unclear. Trimming took off 4 bases at V and 8 bases at J, with 12 bases between the two ends. The CDR3 covers 13 residues. The germline V gene encodes CDR1 MNHNS and CDR2 SASEGT.